One and the same sample provided the 18 T cell receptor beta chains below, sequenced in a study of T cell responses to AZD1222 COVID-19 vaccine. TCRdb's table, derived via immunoSEQ multiplex PCR, lists solely in-frame clones and lacks some. The sample lists around 100,000 clones, around 90% seen once, with 1.8% in the top ten. The sample here was peripheral blood, taken on day 0 of AZD1222 vaccination. Source of these receptors: an adult in good health.

The chain employs TRBV5-4 and TRBJ1-1; D uncertain. V was cut by 3 bases and J by 3 bases, with 6 bases left in between. Germline V gene data show CDR1 as SGHNT and CDR2 as YYREEE (reference sequence). The CDR3 has 12 residues. The DNA for the CDR3 is TGTGCCAGCAGCTCTTCGGACACTGAAGCTTTCTTT. It codes for CASSSSDTEAFF.

This chain connects TRBV28 to TRBJ2-7; the D gene is possibly TRBD2 (6 bases). The CDR3 consists of 15 residues. The V gene's germline CDR1 is MDHEN and CDR2 SYDVKM. Trimming shortened V by 6 bases and J by 3 bases, and 18 bases separated the two germline ends. DNA of the CDR3: TGTGCCAGCAGGTCGGGGGTCGGGACCATCTACGAGCAGTACTTC. Its protein is CASRSGVGTIYEQYF. Complete variable domain (other parts from reference TRBV28 and TRBJ2-7): DVKVTQSSRYLVKRTGEKVFLECVQDMDHENMFWYRQDPGLGLRLIYFSYDVKMKEKGDIPEGYSVSREKKERFSLILESASTNQTSMYLCASRSGVGTIYEQYFGPGTRLTVT.

This chain joins TRBV30 and TRBJ2-2, with D unresolved. The CDR3 length is 12 residues. V was shortened by 1 base and J by 1 base, with 1 base between the two germline ends. Germline V gene data show CDR1 as GTSNPN and CDR2 as SVGIG (reference sequence). The CDR3: CAWSENTGELFF. The DNA of the CDR3 is TGTGCCTGGAGTGAGAACACCGGGGAGCTGTTTTTT.

CDR3 loop: CASSLGGLLGYTF. The CDR3 nucleotides read TGTGCCAGCAGCTTAGGCGGGCTTTTAGGCTACACCTTC. V and J are TRBV7-9 and TRBJ1-2; no definite D call. V was cut by 1 base and J by 8 bases, with 11 bases left in between. Looked up from germline, CDR1 is SEHNR and CDR2 is FQNEAQ (reference sequence). The CDR3 length is 13 residues.

This chain joins TRBV27 and TRBJ2-3; either TRBD1 or TRBD2 may supply D (7 bases each). Trimming stripped 8 bases from V and 4 bases from J, with 34 bases between. CDR3 length: 20 amino acids. CDR1 is MNHEY and CDR2 is SMNVEV in the germline V gene (reference sequence). The CDR3 nucleotides read TGTGCCAGCCCTGCCCCTGGGGGGGGCAATACAGGGGCGACCTCAGATACGCAGTATTTT. Its protein is CASPAPGGGNTGATSDTQYF.

This clone was counted a few times. This chain uses TRBV6-1 with TRBJ1-4; 10 bases fit TRBD1. Trimming removed 3 bases from V and 8 bases from J; junction bases left unmatched: 6. Germline-derived CDR1 and CDR2 are MNHNS and SASEGT. The length of the CDR3 is 15 residues. Written as DNA, the CDR3 is TGTGCCAGCAGTGATCCGGACAGGGGGGCAGAAAAACTGTTTTTT. Residues: CASSDPDRGAEKLFF.

CDR3 loop: CASSLGRSNQPQHF. CDR3 nucleotide sequence: TGTGCCAGCAGCTTAGGGAGAAGCAATCAGCCCCAGCATTTT. The chain employs TRBV7-2 and TRBJ1-5; D gene uncertain. Trimming took off 1 base at V and 1 base at J, with 5 bases between the two ends. The CDR3 length is 14 residues. The germline gives CDR1 SGHTA, CDR2 FQGNSA. Variable domain in full (rest from reference TRBV7-2 and TRBJ1-5): GAGVSQSPSNKVTEKGKDVELRCDPISGHTALYWYRQSLGQGLEFLIYFQGNSAPDKSGLPSDRFSAERTGGSVSTLTIQRTQQEDSAVYLCASSLGRSNQPQHFGDGTRLSIL.

This chain uses TRBV27 with TRBJ2-1; 12 bases align to TRBD2. V shed 0 bases, J shed 10 bases, and the junction held 7 bases outside the gene matches. From germline, CDR1 is MNHEY and CDR2 SMNVEV (reference sequence). This CDR3 contains 16 residues. CDR3 DNA sequence: TGTGCCAGCAGTTTATCTGGGGGACTAGCGGGCGGGGAGCAGTTCTTC. The encoded protein is CASSLSGGLAGGEQFF.

The gene calls are TRBV6-1 and TRBJ1-4; a possible D gene is TRBD1 (5 bases). This CDR3 spans 15 amino acids. Germline V gives CDR1 MNHNS, CDR2 SASEGT. Trimming removed 2 bases at V and 5 bases at J, with 12 bases between. CDR3 in amino acids: CASSEWGTVNEKLFF. For the CDR3, the DNA is TGTGCCAGCAGTGAATGGGGGACCGTAAATGAAAAACTGTTTTTT.

The CDR3 DNA reads as TGCGCCAGCAGCCAAGATATCCGGGAGGGCAAAAACATTCAGTACTTC. Translated: CASSQDIREGKNIQYF. The chain recombines TRBV4-3 with TRBJ2-4, with 8 positions matching TRBD2. CDR1 LGHNA and CDR2 YSLEER come from the germline V gene. V shed 0 bases and J 3 bases; nucleotides not matched to a gene: 4. This CDR3 has 16 residues.

This chain joins TRBV6-5 and TRBJ2-7; weak D call: TRBD2 (5 bases). This CDR3 region has 15 residues. V lost 0 bases and J 6 bases, leaving 15 bases between the germline ends. Germline V gene sequence: CDR1 MNHEY, CDR2 SVGAGI. This CDR3 is CASSYSGLRGGEQYF. The CDR3 DNA reads as TGTGCCAGCAGTTACTCCGGGTTACGAGGAGGCGAGCAGTACTTC.

The chain couples TRBV15 to TRBJ2-1; D gene uncertain. The CDR3 length is 16 residues. The V end was cut by 2 bases, the J end by 0 bases, with 11 bases between. Germline CDR1 and CDR2: LNHNV and YYDKDF (reference sequence). The CDR3 here is CATSRSGEISYNEQFF. The DNA for the CDR3 is TGTGCCACCAGCAGATCCGGCGAAATCTCCTACAATGAGCAGTTCTTC. The whole variable domain, filled in from reference TRBV15 and TRBJ2-1, reads DAMVIQNPRYQVTQFGKPVTLSCSQTLNHNVMYWYQQKSSQAPKLLFHYYDKDFNNEADTPDNFQSRRPNTSFCFLDIRSPGLGDTAMYLCATSRSGEISYNEQFFGPGTRLTVL.

V gene TRBV18 combines with J gene TRBJ2-7, with 9 bases that match TRBD1. V lost 4 bases and J lost 3; bases outside the gene matches: 7. The CDR3 extends over 15 amino acids. Germline CDR1 is KGHSH and CDR2 is LQKENI. The CDR3 is CASSRKDRGNYEQYF. Written as DNA, the CDR3 is TGTGCCAGCTCACGGAAGGACAGGGGTAACTACGAGCAGTACTTC.

CDR3 loop: CAIGGTSNYGYTF. The DNA for the CDR3 is TGTGCCATAGGGGGGACATCTAACTATGGCTACACCTTC. This chain uses TRBV7-6 with TRBJ1-2; maybe TRBD1 (6 bases). V was shortened by 10 bases and J by 0 bases, with 12 bases between the two germline ends. The CDR3 totals 13 residues. Looked up from germline, CDR1 is SGHVS and CDR2 is FNYEAQ.

The V gene is TRBV5-8, the J gene TRBJ2-1; D possibly corresponds to TRBD2 (5 bases). This CDR3 has 15 residues. V lost 1 base to trimming and J lost 0 bases, with 8 bases between them. CDR1 is SGHTS, CDR2 YDEGEE, per germline. In DNA form, the CDR3 reads TGTGCCAGCAGCTTGCGGGGAAGCTCCTACAATGAGCAGTTCTTC. This encodes CASSLRGSSYNEQFF.

The table lists this clone with a few counts. This rearrangement joins TRBV11-2 to TRBJ2-2, with a tentative D call TRBD1 (7 bases). The CDR3 is made up of 17 amino acids. The germline V gene has CDR1 SGHAT and CDR2 FQNNGV. V was clipped by 4 bases and J by 6 bases, with 21 bases between them. Here the CDR3 reads CASSSIHKQGRPGELFF. As DNA, the CDR3 is TGTGCCAGCAGCTCAATCCACAAACAGGGGAGGCCCGGGGAGCTGTTTTTT.

This chain joins TRBV19 and TRBJ2-5; perhaps TRBD2 as D (5 bases). V lost 6 bases and J lost 5, with 19 bases in between. Germline CDR1 LNHDA, CDR2 SQIVND (reference sequence). This CDR3 is 15 amino acids long. The CDR3 coding sequence is TGTGCCAGTAGACCTCCTCCGGGGTACGGTGAGACCCAGTACTTC. Its protein is CASRPPPGYGETQYF.

The chain recombines TRBV27 with TRBJ2-3; D unresolved. V dropped 2 bases and J dropped 8 bases, with 17 bases sitting between them. CDR1 is MNHEY, CDR2 SMNVEV, per germline (reference sequence). The CDR3 consists of 15 residues. Here the CDR3 reads CASSLQGDWQGTQYF. CDR3 nucleotides: TGTGCCAGCAGTTTACAAGGAGACTGGCAAGGTACGCAGTATTTT.